Here is one T cell receptor beta chain with its context. The target of this receptor is not known. Base-call qualities are not available, and no considerably larger clone is one nucleotide away. Including cysteine and phenylalanine, the CDR3 has 14 amino acids. The entry retains the CDR3 DNA only, 42 bases that are in frame from base 1. Trimmed from V: 4 bases; trimmed from J: 8 bases; junction bases lacking a gene match: 6. CDR1 and CDR2 are read off the germline V gene (reference sequence) as LNHNV and YYDKDF. The cohort consisted of 650 to 850 healthy bone marrow donors. All cohort members were sampled while nominally healthy, although unrecorded immune exposures were likely present. The donor was CMV seronegative and was included in the group of hundreds of seronegative cohort members. Every donor gave a peripheral blood sample, and the peripheral blood mononuclear cells from that sample were used for TCR beta sequencing. Genomic DNA was extracted from the blood cell samples with the Qiagen DNeasy Blood Extraction Kit.

The data originate from a study of cytomegalovirus exposure and HLA in healthy donors (dated by TCRdb to the late 2010s). Regarding the research as a whole: An earlier analysis of 587 of the donors reported 250 to 350 Gb of sequence data and 95 million to 140 million unique TCR beta sequences obtained from about 179 million T cells. A later analysis re-analyzed previously published TCR beta repertoires from about 730 donors and added high-resolution HLA genotyping to study TCR occurrence patterns. Four or five DR-DQ haplotypes were treated as single units for association and clustering because of strong linkage in the cohort. In addition to the first cohort of 666 subjects, a separate validation cohort of approximately 120 different subjects was used. HLA typing covered class I and class II loci at four-digit resolution. Rather than using new phenotypic data, the later analysis identified candidate immune exposures from TCR beta sequences and from how often those sequences occurred across donors. The number of donors typed differed by locus, with 629-630 for A, B, C, DRB1 and DQB1, roughly 520 for DQA1, approximately 570 for DPA1, and under 490 for DPB1. To predict cytomegalovirus infection status, the study brought together high-throughput TCR immunosequencing, statistical association of individual TCRs with disease status, and machine learning. Alongside the repertoire data, information on donor age, sex, ethnicity and CMV serostatus was compiled. The study was designed to test whether signatures of past pathogen exposure could be identified by cataloging public T cell receptors. The T cell repertoires of around 730 subjects were profiled by immunosequencing and related to cytomegalovirus serostatus. An earlier analysis of approximately 500 of the donors applied high-throughput TCR beta sequencing to assess whether each TCR beta V gene segment acted as functional or pseudogenic. Around 320 gigabases of sequencing data and 80 million or so unique TCR sequences were included in an early release covering under 650 HLA-typed donors. Of the 300 to 500 genotyped donors, 81% were placed in the genetic ancestry cluster associated with self-reported Caucasian donors. Across roughly 420 genotyped donors of the cohort, an average of about 240,000 unique TCR beta nucleotide sequences per donor were sequenced, and approximately 19% of those sequences were non-productive. A later genetic analysis used genome-wide SNP genotypes for about 55% of the 666 donors, treating that subset as a discovery cohort. Every repertoire in the discovery cohort had been generated on one and the same sequencing platform. Broader findings and caveats from the paper: A further reported finding was that TCR beta sequences accurately predicted the HLA-A and HLA-B alleles for most subjects in the first cohort. In this cohort, only TCR beta chains were sequenced, and detectable features were limited by the absence of alpha or paired-chain data. A later genetic analysis reported fewer N-insertions in productive TCRs among donors in an Asian-associated ancestry cluster than the roughly 650-donor mean. Specific HLA alleles were associated with 15,000 to 20,000 TCR beta sequences at a false discovery rate of 0.05 in a later analysis. According to a later analysis, parvovirus B19, influenza, CMV and Epstein-Barr virus appeared linked to several top co-occurrence clusters. For the cohort, immune exposure information was limited to CMV serostatus. A later analysis found that TCR association rates varied across HLA loci, with DRB1 alleles showing the most associated TCRs and HLA-C alleles the fewest. A cluster of highly shared sequence variants was judged likely to be a technical artifact of the sequencing pipeline. The presence/absence analyses assumed that sequencing depth was roughly uniform across donors, and that assumption may not be true. Correlated functional status among segregating V segments might reflect linkage disequilibrium, but an unknown experimental factor could not be ruled out. In an earlier analysis of under 600 of the donors, most TCR beta V segments were observed in productive rearrangements about 87% or about 30% of the time, broadly matching IMGT annotations. In vitro tests confirmed that a few of the cytomegalovirus-associated TCR beta chains recognize cytomegalovirus antigens. Some IMGT-functional V segments, including TRBV6-2 and TRBV6-3, could not be told apart with the 87-base-pair reads, so those segments were excluded. In a later analysis, HLA-associated TCR beta chains showed more clonal expansion and lower generation probabilities than non-associated chains that were equally common. Across donors, most TCR sequences were observed very rarely, whereas some public TCRs were present in many individuals. According to a later analysis, most CMV-associated TCR beta chains appeared to be HLA-restricted, and the HLA associations seemed to be driven largely by CMV exposure. Because some donors lacked HLA typing at each locus, the association tests relied only on the typed subset. The classifier was reported to diagnose cytomegalovirus status with high specificity and sensitivity in both the original cohort and the validation cohort. An association between a missense DCLRE1C variant and V-gene and J-gene trimming of TCR beta chains was found in a later genetic analysis and replicated in an independent cohort. The authors suggested that the approach could potentially be extended to other disease states and immunological phenotypes. The study gave a list of around 170 TCR beta chains associated with cytomegalovirus. Approximately 18 rarely observed V segments, including chromosome 9 orphons, were excluded from the earlier analysis of some 590 of the donors because counts were too low. When HLA alleles, especially DR and DQ, strongly co-occurred, attributing TCR associations to individual alleles was difficult.

The library came from the immunoSEQ multiplex PCR assay. The multiplex PCR relied on a mix of 60 forward primers for TCR Vbeta segments and 13 reverse primers for TCR Jbeta segments. A multiplex PCR assay on genomic DNA amplified the CDR3 region of rearranged TCR beta genes. The Illumina HiSeq System was used to sequence the amplified TCR beta libraries as 87-base-pair reads. The authors' analysis ran thus. A later analysis counted approximately 74 million unique TCR beta chains across the approximately 700 repertoires, and about 10 million of these chains were shared by at least two donors. Raw reads were error-corrected and collapsed into unique sequences with a nearest-neighbor algorithm that merged closely related sequences to remove PCR and sequencing errors. To assign V, D and J gene segments, CDR3 sequences were aligned to IMGT reference sequences. For a sequence to be retained, a match of at least six nucleotides to both a V gene segment and a J gene segment was required. Rearrangements were classified as productive when the CDR3 lacked stop codons and remained in frame with V and J, and all other rearrangements were classified as non-productive. CDR3 was defined by IMGT convention, running from the second conserved V-encoded cysteine to the conserved J-encoded phenylalanine. The earlier analysis of approximately 590 of the donors excluded any sequence lacking an unambiguous match to a single V gene segment. An earlier analysis of a few hundred of the donors classified V segments as functional when productive rearrangements were above 56.7% and as segregating when the standard deviation between donors was above 5%. A statistical classification framework was developed to diagnose cytomegalovirus status using the catalog of TCR beta chain sequences. A later analysis assigned V and J genes by comparing TCR nucleotide sequences with IMGT/GENE-DB human TR gene sequences. The TCRdist pipeline was used in a later analysis to assign CDR3 sequences and most-parsimonious VDJ recombination scenarios. In a later analysis, each TCR beta chain was defined by its CDR3 amino acid sequence together with its V-gene family, and reads lacking a unique V-gene family were excluded. A later analysis removed nearly 600 highly shared, low-generation-probability nucleotide sequences to deal with suspected cross-contamination and a sequencing artifact. In a later analysis, a clonal expansion index for each public chain was calculated from normalized within-repertoire ranks of inferred template counts. A later analysis computed generation probabilities with a VDJ recombination model fitted to out-of-frame rearrangements, and checked the results against IGoR. In a later analysis, TCR-TCR, TCR-HLA and TCR-CMV co-occurrence was scored with hypergeometric tests, and a repertoire-size bias correction was applied to TCR pairs. False discovery rates were estimated in a later analysis by permuting HLA or CMV assignments 20 times. A later analysis grouped co-occurring TCRs with DBSCAN, adding TCRdist sequence similarity when clustering within HLA-allele-positive subsets. For co-occurrence clustering, repertoires with fewer than 30,000 or more than 120,000 public chains were excluded, along with five repertoires with anomalous nucleotide sharing. TCRdb carries this immuneACCESS record with in-frame sequences only. Its versions omit some clonotypes, under half of them owing to an unresolved V gene in the studies checked, with the rest unexplained. D and trimming come from the DNA, and the V and J calls and clone size come from that table. This sample has over 110,000 clones in its table, and 80% of those were observed once. Of the sample, around 4.4% is held by the ten largest clones.

The TCR was taken from a middle-aged man in good health and CMV-seronegative. The sequence links TRBV15 to TRBJ1-4; 8 of the junction bases match TRBD1. The sample consisted of PBMCs. The DNA sequence is as follows: TGTGCCACCAGCATGGGGACAGGCGAAGAAAAACTGTTTTTT. The resulting protein is CATSMGTGEEKLFF.